Sequencing of this T cell receptor (beta chain) was carried out in a study of blood T cells in healthy people across ages. Germline V CDR1 and CDR2: KGHDR, SFDVKD. The CDR3 is 16 residues long. V lost 4 bases to trimming and J lost 9 bases; unmatched junction nucleotides: 11. Per sample, no less than 6 micrograms of total RNA were extracted. Using a J-beta primer mix together with a sample-barcoded 5' primer, a second PCR was run for roughly 6 to 11 cycles. MiXCR, run by TCRdb on the 5' RACE reads, gives a single entry per CDR3 protein. Among over a million distinct CDR3 sequences, more than 40% were seen once, and the ten largest hold approximately 20%.

V and J are TRBV24-1 and TRBJ2-1; 10 bases align to TRBD1. Sequencing input: blood. The origin of this receptor is a woman aged 60 to 75 in good health. In nucleotides, the CDR3 is TGTGCCACCAGTGACCCCAGACAGGGGGCCGCGAGTGAGCAGTTCTTC. Residues: CATSDPRQGAASEQFF.